This TCR beta chain was captured by sequencing in a study (dated by TCRdb to about 2015). A note on the overall study: The study tested whether tumor-infiltrating Tregs in breast cancer are recruited from blood Tregs or converted in situ from other CD4+ T cell subsets. Findings and caveats that apply to the study as a whole: Tumor-infiltrating Treg TCR alpha and beta sequences overlapped most with tumor naive CD4+ T cells, then with blood naive CD4+ T cells. Validation in the larger cohort was restricted to a single TCR beta V-J rearrangement rather than whole repertoires. In terms of TCR gene usage, tumor memory CD4+ T cells clustered together with blood and lymph node memory CD4+ cells, as well as with lymph node naive CD4+ cells.

Naive CD4+ T cells were purified with the Miltenyi Naive CD4+ T Cell Isolation kit, with Tregs depleted using CD25 microbeads. Tregs, naive and memory CD4+ T cells from tumor, blood and ipsilateral draining lymph nodes of five breast cancer patients underwent full-length TCR alpha and beta sequencing. Tumor tissue, along with lymph nodes from ipsilateral axillary dissection, was perfused with PBS, minced, and then digested using collagenase I and hyaluronidase. FACS confirmed that the sorted cell populations were more than 90% pure. Amplification of full-length TCR variable regions was done by 5' RACE PCR using constant-region reverse primers, and this step was followed by semi-nested PCR with Nested Universal Primer A. Using the ReliaPrep RNA Cell Miniprep System, total RNA was extracted, and the SMARTer RACE 5'/3' Kit was then used to reverse transcribe the RNA into 5'RACE-ready cDNA. An Illumina MiSeq was used to sequence the full-length TCR alpha and beta libraries, which had been barcoded with multiplex adaptors. On the study's bioinformatics: For each of nine subset-tissue groups, sequencing data from the five patients were pooled, and the groups were compared by unsupervised clustering of TCR gene usage. Repertoire similarity was calculated with the Morisita-Horn index, weighting shared sequences by their contribution to each repertoire. The public reads were reanalyzed by TCRdb: fastp trimming at Q25, MiXCR alignment, in-frame beta chains only. Identical CDR3 protein sequences are pooled into one entry, listed with their most common genes and DNA. The V and J calls reflect TCRdb's pipeline rather than the authors' work. The sample table contains over 50,000 distinct CDR3 sequences; only one count was recorded for 24% of them. The ten largest clonotypes hold approximately 3.3% of the sample.

This clonotype has ten or more counts. It lacks a known antigen. The sample holds no much larger clone one base away, and base qualities are not on file. In the germline V gene, CDR1 corresponds to SQVTM and CDR2 to ANQGSEA. The germline V and J ends show losses of 6 bases and 4 bases respectively, and no gene match explains 6 bases of the junction. From its cysteine to its phenylalanine, the CDR3 spans 13 amino acids. Just CDR3 DNA is preserved here, 39 bases in frame from base 1. Sequencing used tumor-infiltrating naive CD4+ T cells sorted from the breast tumor. According to the study, the label for this sample's cell subset or site signals: naive CD4+ T cells, CD4+CD45RA+CD25-. Recombination linked TRBV29-1 to TRBJ2-5; 9 central bases correspond to TRBD1. The sequence was obtained from a female donor with breast cancer. The nucleotide sequence reads TGCAGCGTGCCGGACAGGGGAGGAGAGACCCAGTACTTC. This translates into CSVPDRGGETQYF.